These 7 T cell receptor beta chains were sequenced from one sample in a study of CD8 T cells in Susac syndrome. RNA, at about 0.45 to 1 ug, was reverse transcribed with random hexamers. TCRdb reprocessed the immunoSEQ multiplex PCR reads via MiXCR and lists one record per CDR3 protein. The sample consists of 200,000 to 250,000 distinct CDR3 sequences, 95% of them appearing once. Input material: CD4+ T cells from PBMCs. These receptors were collected from a human donor with multiple sclerosis.

This chain joins TRBV9 and TRBJ1-5, with no clear D. Trimming removed 3 bases at V and 4 bases at J, with 14 bases between. Germline lookup yields CDR1 SGDLS and CDR2 YYNGEE. The CDR3 has 15 amino acids. CDR3: CASSEGLLGNQPQHF. The CDR3 DNA reads as TGTGCCAGCAGCGAGGGTCTGCTGGGAAATCAGCCCCAGCATTTT.

The V gene is TRBV7-9, the J gene TRBJ2-7, with TRBD1 identical over 8 bases. The germline V gene encodes CDR1 SEHNR and CDR2 FQNEAQ (reference sequence). This CDR3 spans 17 amino acids. V dropped 5 bases and J dropped 4; count of bases not matched to a gene: 16. CDR3 coding DNA: TGTGCCAGCAGCCCAAACCCCCGGGACAGGAGGGCGTACGAGCAGTACTTC. Amino acids: CASSPNPRDRRAYEQYF.

The genes are TRBV11-2 and TRBJ2-5; 10 nucleotides align to TRBD1. CDR3 length: 14 amino acids. Unmatched junction bases numbered 4, after V lost 4 bases and J lost 5 bases. Per the germline V gene, CDR1 is SGHAT and CDR2 is FQNNGV. This CDR3 is CASSSRDRGETQYF. DNA of the CDR3: TGTGCCAGCAGCTCCCGGGACAGGGGTGAGACCCAGTACTTC.

V and J are TRBV7-6 and TRBJ2-3, with no clear D. With 5 bases removed from V and 2 bases from J, the gap between germline ends came to 11 bases. Germline CDR1 SGHVS, CDR2 FNYEAQ. CDR3 length equals 14 residues. CDR3 protein: CASSPMTATDTQYF. In nucleotides, the CDR3 is TGTGCCAGCAGCCCGATGACCGCCACAGATACGCAGTATTTT.

The rearrangement links TRBV7-3 to TRBJ1-2; D call uncertain. The CDR3 is 14 residues long. V was trimmed by 5 bases and J by 4 bases, leaving 14 bases between them. CDR1 is SGHTA and CDR2 is FQGTGA in the germline V gene. The CDR3 nucleotides read TGTGCCAGCAGCCTCGAGGGCCGGGGCTATGGCTACACCTTC. Amino acids: CASSLEGRGYGYTF.

This clonotype has only one observation. The V call is TRBV3-1, the J call TRBJ1-4, with TRBD1 as a possible D gene (5 bases). The CDR3 has 13 residues. Germline V gene data show CDR1 as LGHDT and CDR2 as YNNKEL (reference sequence). Trimming stripped 5 bases from V and 6 bases from J, with 10 bases between. DNA of the CDR3: TGTGCCAGCAGCGGACAAGTAGATGAAAAACTGTTTTTT. Amino acids: CASSGQVDEKLFF.

This rearrangement joins TRBV4-1 to TRBJ2-1; 8 bases match TRBD1. V lost 4 bases to trimming and J lost 7 bases; unmatched junction nucleotides: 9. CDR1 MGHRA and CDR2 YSYEKL come from the germline V gene. The CDR3 spans 15 residues. The CDR3 coding sequence is TGCGCCAGCAGCCGCGTTGTGACAGGGGAAAATGAGCAGTTCTTC. Encoded protein: CASSRVVTGENEQFF.